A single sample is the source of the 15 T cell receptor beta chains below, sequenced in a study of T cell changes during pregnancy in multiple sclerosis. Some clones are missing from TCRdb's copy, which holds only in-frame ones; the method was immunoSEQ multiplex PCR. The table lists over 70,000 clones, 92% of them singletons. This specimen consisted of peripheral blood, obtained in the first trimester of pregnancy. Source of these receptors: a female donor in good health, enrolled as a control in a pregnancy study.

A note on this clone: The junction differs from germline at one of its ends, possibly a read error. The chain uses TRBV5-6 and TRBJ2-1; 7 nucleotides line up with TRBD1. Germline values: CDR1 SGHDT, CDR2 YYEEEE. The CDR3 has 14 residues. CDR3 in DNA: TGTGCCAGCACCTTGAGGCAGGGGGACAATGAGCAGTTCTTC. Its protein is CASTLRQGDNEQFF.

The CDR3 DNA follows: TGTGCCACCAGCAGAGAGGGGAGCTCTGGAAACACCATATATTTT. The encoded protein is CATSREGSSGNTIYF. V is TRBV15 and J is TRBJ1-3, with unresolved D. This CDR3 comprises 15 residues. The ends were cut back, 0 bases at V and 0 bases at J, with 6 bases in the middle. Germline-derived CDR1 and CDR2 are LNHNV and YYDKDF (reference sequence).

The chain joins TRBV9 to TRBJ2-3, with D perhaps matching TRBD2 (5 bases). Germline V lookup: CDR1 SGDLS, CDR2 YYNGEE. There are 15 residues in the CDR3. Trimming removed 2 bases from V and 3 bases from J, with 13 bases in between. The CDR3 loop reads CASSVGSGGTDTQYF. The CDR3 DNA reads TGTGCCAGCAGCGTCGGCAGTGGAGGAACAGATACGCAGTATTTT.

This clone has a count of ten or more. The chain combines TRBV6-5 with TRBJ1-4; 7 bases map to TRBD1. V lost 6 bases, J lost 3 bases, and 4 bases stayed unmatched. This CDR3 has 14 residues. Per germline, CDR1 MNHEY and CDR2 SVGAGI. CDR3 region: CASRGGGSNEKLFF. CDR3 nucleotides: TGTGCCAGCAGAGGAGGGGGCTCTAATGAAAAACTGTTTTTT.

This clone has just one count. CDR3 in amino acids: CAWSLTRQGETQYF. The CDR3 region has the DNA TGTGCCTGGAGTCTAACCCGACAGGGAGAGACCCAGTACTTC. This chain connects TRBV30 to TRBJ2-5; 7 bases map to TRBD1. The CDR3 spans 14 residues. Germline assignment: CDR1 GTSNPN and CDR2 SVGIG (reference sequence). Trimming took 2 bases from V and 4 from J; bases not matched to a gene: 7.

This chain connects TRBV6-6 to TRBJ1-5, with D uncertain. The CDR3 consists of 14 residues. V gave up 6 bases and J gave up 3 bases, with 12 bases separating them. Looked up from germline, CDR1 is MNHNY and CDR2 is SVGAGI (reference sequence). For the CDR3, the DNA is TGTGCCAGCAGCCTCACCAGTCTCAATCAGCCCCAGCATTTT. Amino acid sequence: CASSLTSLNQPQHF.

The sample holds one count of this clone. The CDR3 sequence is CASSFRGTTGELFF. CDR3 nucleotide sequence: TGTGCCAGCAGCTTCCGGGGTACCACCGGGGAGCTGTTTTTT. This chain links TRBV11-2 with TRBJ2-2; possibly TRBD2 for D (5 bases). The CDR3 spans 14 residues. Trimming removed 3 bases at V and 4 bases at J, with 9 bases between. Germline CDR1 SGHAT, CDR2 FQNNGV.

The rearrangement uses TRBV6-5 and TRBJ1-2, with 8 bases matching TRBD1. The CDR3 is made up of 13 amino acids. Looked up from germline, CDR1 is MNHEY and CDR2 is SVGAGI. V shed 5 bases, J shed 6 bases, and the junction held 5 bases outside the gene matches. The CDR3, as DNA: TGTGCCAGCAGTGGACAGGGCGACAATGGCTACACCTTC. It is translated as CASSGQGDNGYTF.

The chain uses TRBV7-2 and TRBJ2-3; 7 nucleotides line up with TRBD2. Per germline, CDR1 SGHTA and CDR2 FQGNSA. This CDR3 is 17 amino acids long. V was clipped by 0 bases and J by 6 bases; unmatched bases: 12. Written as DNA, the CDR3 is TGTGCCAGCAGCTTAGCGTTAAGGGGAGGGCCAGGGGATACGCAGTATTTT. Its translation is CASSLALRGGPGDTQYF.

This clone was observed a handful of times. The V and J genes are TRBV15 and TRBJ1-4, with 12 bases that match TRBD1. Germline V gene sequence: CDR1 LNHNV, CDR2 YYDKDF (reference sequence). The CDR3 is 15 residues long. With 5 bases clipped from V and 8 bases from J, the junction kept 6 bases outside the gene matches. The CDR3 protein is CATSDGTGGGEKLFF. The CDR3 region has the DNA TGTGCCACCAGCGATGGGACAGGGGGCGGGGAAAAACTGTTTTTT.

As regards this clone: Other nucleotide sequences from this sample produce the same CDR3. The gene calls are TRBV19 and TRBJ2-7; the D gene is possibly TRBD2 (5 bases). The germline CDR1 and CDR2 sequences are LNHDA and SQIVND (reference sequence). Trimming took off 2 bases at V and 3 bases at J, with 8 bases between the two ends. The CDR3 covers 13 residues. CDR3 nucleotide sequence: TGTGCCAGTAGTATAACCGGGGTCTACGAGCAGTACTTC. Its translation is CASSITGVYEQYF. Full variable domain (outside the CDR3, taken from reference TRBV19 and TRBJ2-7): DGGITQSPKYLFRKEGQNVTLSCEQNLNHDAMYWYRQDPGQGLRLIYYSQIVNDFQKGDIAEGYSVSREKKESFPLTVTSAQKNPTAFYLCASSITGVYEQYFGPGTRLTVT.

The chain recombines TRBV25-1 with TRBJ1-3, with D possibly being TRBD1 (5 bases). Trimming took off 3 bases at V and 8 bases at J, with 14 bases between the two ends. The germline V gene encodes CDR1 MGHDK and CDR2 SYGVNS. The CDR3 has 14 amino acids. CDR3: CASSEMPGGDTIYF. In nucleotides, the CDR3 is TGTGCCAGCAGTGAGATGCCGGGAGGGGACACCATATATTTT.

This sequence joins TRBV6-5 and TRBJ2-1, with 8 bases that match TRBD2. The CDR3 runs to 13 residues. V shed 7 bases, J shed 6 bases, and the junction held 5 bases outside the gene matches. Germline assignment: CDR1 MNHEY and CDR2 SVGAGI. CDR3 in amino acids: CASTRSGSNEQFF. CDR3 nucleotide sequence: TGTGCCAGCACCCGAAGCGGGAGCAATGAGCAGTTCTTC.

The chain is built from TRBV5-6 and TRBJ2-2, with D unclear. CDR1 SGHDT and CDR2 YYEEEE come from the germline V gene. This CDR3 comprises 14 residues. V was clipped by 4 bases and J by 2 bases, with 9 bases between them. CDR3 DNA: TGTGCCAGCAGCCGCATCAGAAACACCGGGGAGCTGTTTTTT. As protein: CASSRIRNTGELFF. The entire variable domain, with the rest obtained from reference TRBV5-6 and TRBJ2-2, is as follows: DAGVTQSPTHLIKTRGQQVTLRCSPKSGHDTVSWYQQALGQGPQFIFQYYEEEERQRGNFPDRFSGHQFPNYSSELNVNALLLGDSALYLCASSRIRNTGELFFGEGSRLTVL.

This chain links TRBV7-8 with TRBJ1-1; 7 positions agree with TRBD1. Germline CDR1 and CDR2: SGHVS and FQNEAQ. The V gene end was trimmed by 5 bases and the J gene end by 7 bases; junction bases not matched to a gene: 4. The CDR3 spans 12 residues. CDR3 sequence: CASSLGTVEAFF. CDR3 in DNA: TGTGCCAGCAGCCTGGGGACAGTTGAAGCTTTCTTT.